Presented here are 9 T cell receptor beta chains from one specimen sequenced in a study of T cells after yellow fever vaccination. TCRdb reprocessed the 5' RACE reads via MiXCR and lists one record per CDR3 protein. The sample lists hundreds of thousands of distinct CDR3 sequences, roughly 12% seen once, with around an eighth in the top ten. The material was PBMCs, obtained on the day of the yellow fever booster vaccination. The source is a man younger than 40 who received the YFV17D yellow fever vaccine.

J is TRBJ1-2 and V is TRBV29-1; maybe TRBD1 (5 bases). The germline V gene encodes CDR1 SQVTM and CDR2 ANQGSEA. Deletions cut 0 bases from V and 3 bases from J, with 11 bases between. The CDR3 totals 14 residues. Here the CDR3 DNA reads TGCAGCGTTGAAGATAAGGGACCGTACTATGGCTACACCTTC. Protein: CSVEDKGPYYGYTF. Together with reference TRBV29-1 and TRBJ1-2, the CDR3 gives the full variable domain: SAVISQKPSRDICQRGTSLTIQCQVDSQVTMMFWYRQQPGQSLTLIATANQGSEATYESGFVIDKFPISRPNLTFSTLTVSNMSPEDSSIYLCSVEDKGPYYGYTFGSGTRLTVV.

Comment on this clonotype: Relative to the germline gene, one junction end is altered; a read error may explain this. V is TRBV12-3 or TRBV12-4 and J is TRBJ2-7; the D gene is possibly TRBD2 (5 bases). This CDR3 is 15 amino acids long. CDR3 sequence reads: CASRTTDTVEYGQYF. In DNA, the CDR3 is TGTGCCAGCAGGACTACAGACACCGTTGAGTACGGGCAGTACTTC.

The V call is TRBV12-3 or TRBV12-4, the J call TRBJ1-1, with TRBD1 as a possible D gene (6 bases). V was clipped by 3 bases and J by 7 bases, with 9 bases between them. The CDR3 covers 12 residues. CDR3 protein: CASSLTGGEAFF. The DNA of the CDR3 is TGTGCCAGCAGTTTGACAGGTGGTGAAGCTTTCTTT.

The J gene is TRBJ2-7, the V gene TRBV20-1; D may be TRBD2 (5 bases). V lost 5 bases, J lost 2 bases, and 10 bases lay in between. The CDR3 covers 12 residues. Germline CDR1 reads DFQATT; CDR2 reads SNEGSKA (reference sequence). CDR3 sequence reads: CSAGRAAYEQYF. CDR3 bases: TGCAGTGCTGGGCGGGCAGCCTACGAGCAGTACTTC.

This clonotype showed up just a few times. This chain connects TRBV5-1 to TRBJ2-5; D ambiguous. Per the germline V gene, CDR1 is SGHRS and CDR2 is YFSETQ. Trimming left V 0 bases short and J 3 bases short, with 9 bases between. The CDR3 has 14 residues. The DNA for the CDR3 is TGCGCCAGCAGCTTGGTAAGGCAGGAAGAGACCCAGTACTTC. Translating it yields CASSLVRQEETQYF.

This chain links TRBV12-3 or TRBV12-4 with TRBJ2-1; tentatively, D is TRBD1 (6 bases). V gave up 8 bases and J gave up 7 bases, with 18 bases separating them. This CDR3 spans 14 amino acids. The CDR3: CASVLGAEKNEQFF. In DNA form, the CDR3 reads TGTGCCAGCGTGCTGGGGGCGGAAAAAAATGAGCAGTTCTTC.

V usage is TRBV29-1 and J usage is TRBJ1-4, with 8 bases identical to TRBD1. The CDR3 sequence is 13 residues long. Germline CDR1 is SQVTM and CDR2 is ANQGSEA. V lost 4 bases and J lost 7; bases outside the gene matches: 5. The chain's CDR3 is CSVAGTGREKLFF. In nucleotides, the CDR3 is TGCAGCGTTGCGGGGACAGGCCGTGAAAAACTGTTTTTT.

This clonotype was seen more than once but under ten times. V and J are TRBV10-3 and TRBJ2-1; 7 bases are a match to TRBD2. Unmatched junction bases numbered 5, after V lost 8 bases and J lost 4 bases. The CDR3 totals 13 residues. Germline CDR1 and CDR2: ENHRY and SYGVKD. The CDR3 loop is CAIRGVLYNEQFF. The DNA for the CDR3 is TGTGCCATCCGGGGGGTTCTTTACAATGAGCAGTTCTTC.

This chain links TRBV3-1 with TRBJ2-7, with 9 bases fitting TRBD2. Germline V gene sequence: CDR1 LGHDT, CDR2 YNNKEL (reference sequence). CDR3 length: 13 amino acids. The V gene end was trimmed by 4 bases and the J gene end by 6 bases; junction bases not matched to a gene: 4. The chain's CDR3 is CASSLGLASEQYF. The CDR3 coding sequence is TGTGCCAGCAGCCTCGGACTAGCGAGCGAGCAGTACTTC.